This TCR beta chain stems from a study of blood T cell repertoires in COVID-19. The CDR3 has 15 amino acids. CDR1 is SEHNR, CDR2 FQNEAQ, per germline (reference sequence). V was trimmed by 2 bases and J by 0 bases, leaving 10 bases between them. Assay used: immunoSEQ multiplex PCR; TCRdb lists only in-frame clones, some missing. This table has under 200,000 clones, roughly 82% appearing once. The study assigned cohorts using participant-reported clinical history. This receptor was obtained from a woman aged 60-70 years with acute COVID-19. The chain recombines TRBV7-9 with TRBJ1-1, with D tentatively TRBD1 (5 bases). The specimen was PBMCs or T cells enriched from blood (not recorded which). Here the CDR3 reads CASSLNGGMNTEAFF. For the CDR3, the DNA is TGTGCCAGCAGCTTAAACGGGGGAATGAACACTGAAGCTTTCTTT.